This is a list of T cell receptor beta chains from one sample in a study of T cell responses to AZD1222 COVID-19 vaccine. Profiled with immunoSEQ multiplex PCR; TCRdb holds only in-frame clones, not every one. The sample has approximately 270,000 clones, 90% to 95% seen once. The source was peripheral blood, collected 28 days after the second AZD1222 dose. Source of these receptors: an adult who received the AZD1222 COVID-19 vaccine. Each CDR3 is given with its conserved first and last residue. D genes are given only for firm matches. Not every row has a clone size; where given, it reads once, few, many or a size class.

v_call	clone_size	d_call	j_call	cdr3_nt	cdr3_aa
TRBV5-1	-	-	TRBJ2-3	TGCGCCAGCAGCTTGGTTAGCGCCACGGGTACGCAGTATTTT	CASSLVSATGTQYF
TRBV2	-	-	TRBJ2-2	TGTGCCAGCAGTGGACAAGGGACGGCGAACACCGGGGAGCTGTTTTTT	CASSGQGTANTGELFF
TRBV2	once	TRBD1	TRBJ2-3	TGTGCCAGCAGCGCGGACAGGTCTAGCACAGATACGCAGTATTTT	CASSADRSSTDTQYF
TRBV27	-	-	TRBJ2-7	TGTGCCAGCAGTTCAATTGACAGGTTCACCTACGAGCAGTACTTC	CASSSIDRFTYEQYF
TRBV5-8	-	-	TRBJ1-2	TGTGCCAGCACCTTGCGGGGGTATGGCTACACCTTC	CASTLRGYGYTF
TRBV7-9	-	-	TRBJ1-4	TGTGCCAGCAGCTTAGTGGGCGGGACCTCCAATGAAAAACTGTTTTTT	CASSLVGGTSNEKLFF
TRBV5-5	-	-	TRBJ1-1	TGTGCCAGCAGCTTGGATGGCAGGGTGACCACTGAAGCTTTCTTT	CASSLDGRVTTEAFF
TRBV5-1	-	TRBD1	TRBJ2-2	TGCGCCAGCAGCTCTTACAGGGGGCAGGCCGGGGAGCTGTTTTTT	CASSSYRGQAGELFF
TRBV2	-	-	TRBJ1-3	TGTGCCAGCACCGCCGGGATCGGGAACCCTGGAAACACCATATATTTT	CASTAGIGNPGNTIYF
TRBV2	-	-	TRBJ1-6	TGTGCCAGCACCGGGTTGAGCTCCTATAATTCACCCCTCCACTTT	CASTGLSSYNSPLHF
TRBV18	-	-	TRBJ1-1	TGTGCCAGCTCACCTCACGAATTGAAGAACACTGAAGCTTTCTTT	CASSPHELKNTEAFF
TRBV30	-	-	TRBJ1-4	TGTGCCTGGAGTGTTCGGGAAAAACTGTTTTTT	CAWSVREKLFF
TRBV6-2/TRBV6-3	-	-	TRBJ2-2	TGTGCCAGCAGTTACTCCGAGACTTCAAGGAACACCGGGGAGCTGTTTTTT	CASSYSETSRNTGELFF
TRBV7-3	-	-	TRBJ2-7	TGTGCCAGCAGCTTAGATAGCGGACCCTACGAGCAGTACTTC	CASSLDSGPYEQYF
TRBV7-3	-	-	TRBJ2-7	TGTGCCAGCAGCTTGGACTTAACCTACGAGCAGTACTTC	CASSLDLTYEQYF
TRBV19	-	TRBD1	TRBJ1-1	TGTGCCAGTAGCAACCACAGGGGGAACACTGAAGCTTTCTTT	CASSNHRGNTEAFF
TRBV7-6	-	TRBD1	TRBJ1-4	TGTGCCAGCAGCCCAGACAGGGGCGGGACTAATGAAAAACTGTTTTTT	CASSPDRGGTNEKLFF
TRBV6-1	-	-	TRBJ1-6	TGTGCCAGCAGTGAAGGCTCAACACGGAGTTCACCCCTCCACTTT	CASSEGSTRSSPLHF
TRBV5-1	-	TRBD2	TRBJ2-1	TGCGCCAGCAGCGAGGGACTAGCGCCTCGCCACTCCTACAATGAGCAGTTCTTC	CASSEGLAPRHSYNEQFF
TRBV6-5	once	-	TRBJ1-1	TGTGCCAGCAGCTGGGACATGATGAACACTGAAGCTTTCTTT	CASSWDMMNTEAFF
TRBV5-1	-	-	TRBJ2-2	TGCGCCAGCAGCTTGGGGCTAGCAGCGAACACCGGGGAGCTGTTTTTT	CASSLGLAANTGELFF
TRBV6-5	-	-	TRBJ1-2	TGTGCCAGCACCCCAGCCCCGTACCTCAACTATGGCTACACCTTC	CASTPAPYLNYGYTF
TRBV28	-	TRBD2	TRBJ2-7	TGTGCCAGCAGCCTAGCGGCCCTGAGCTCCTACGAGCAGTACTTC	CASSLAALSSYEQYF
TRBV2	few	TRBD1	TRBJ1-5	TGTGCCAGCACCCTGGTGACAGGGACTCAGCCCCAGCATTTT	CASTLVTGTQPQHF
TRBV12-3/TRBV12-4	-	-	TRBJ2-1	TGTGCCACCTGCTCTGGGAGGTACAATGAGCAGTTCTTC	CATCSGRYNEQFF
TRBV3-1/TRBV3-2	-	-	TRBJ2-7	TGTGCCAGCAGCACCCTCGCGGAGCAGTACTTC	CASSTLAEQYF
TRBV5-1	-	-	TRBJ2-5	TGCGCCAGCAGCTCCGGAGGGTCTGGAGAGACCCAGTACTTC	CASSSGGSGETQYF
TRBV20-1	-	-	TRBJ1-5	TGCAGTGCTAGTAGGCTGTATCAGCCCCAGCATTTT	CSASRLYQPQHF
TRBV24-1	-	TRBD1	TRBJ2-7	TGTGCCACCGGAGGGACAGGGGGCGGCGAGCAGTACTTC	CATGGTGGGEQYF
TRBV7-2	-	-	TRBJ2-5	TGTGCCAGCAGCACCTCTAGCGCCCAAGAGACCCAGTACTTC	CASSTSSAQETQYF
TRBV7-9	once	-	TRBJ2-1	TGTGCCAGCAGCTCCCAAGGGCGGGCTCGGGGAGTGCAGTTCTTC	CASSSQGRARGVQFF
TRBV10-2	few	-	TRBJ2-7	TGCGCCAGCACACAGGACGGGGCCTACGAGCAGTACTTC	CASTQDGAYEQYF
TRBV10-3	-	-	TRBJ1-1	TGTGCCATCAGTGAGGGGACCCGAGAAACTGAAGCTTTCTTT	CAISEGTRETEAFF
TRBV7-9	-	TRBD2	TRBJ2-7	TGTGCCAGCAGCTTAGGCCTAGCGGGAGGGTCTTCCTACGAGCAGTACTTC	CASSLGLAGGSSYEQYF
TRBV5-1	-	-	TRBJ2-7	TGCGCCAGCAGCTCCGGGGACCCCTACGAGCAGTACTTC	CASSSGDPYEQYF
TRBV29-1	-	-	TRBJ1-4	TGCAGCGGATTGACAGAAGCAGGGGAAAAACTGTTTTTT	CSGLTEAGEKLFF
TRBV27	-	-	TRBJ1-5	TGTGCCAGCAGTTTCCAGGGAAATCAGCCCCAGCATTTT	CASSFQGNQPQHF
TRBV28	-	-	TRBJ1-2	TGTGCCAGCAGTTTTAACGACTATGGCTACACCTTC	CASSFNDYGYTF
TRBV9	once	-	TRBJ1-2	TGTGCCAGCAGCGTAGGACACCTCTATGGCTACACCTTC	CASSVGHLYGYTF
TRBV11-1	once	-	TRBJ2-2	TGTGCCAGCACCTGGCGGGGAGACACCGGGGAGCTGTTTTTT	CASTWRGDTGELFF
TRBV15	-	TRBD2	TRBJ2-1	TGTGCCACCAGCAGAGAAAAGGGGACTAGCGGTGAGCAGTTCTTC	CATSREKGTSGEQFF
TRBV28	-	TRBD2	TRBJ2-3	TGTGCCAGCAGACCTAGCGGGGGAGCCCGGCATACGCAGTATTTT	CASRPSGGARHTQYF
TRBV29-1	few	-	TRBJ1-2	TGCAGCGTTGGGGGGACCTATGGCTACACCTTC	CSVGGTYGYTF
TRBV6-5	-	-	TRBJ1-2	TGTGCCAGCACCGAGGGCCTGGCCGCCTATGGCTACACCTTC	CASTEGLAAYGYTF
TRBV28	-	TRBD1	TRBJ1-6	TGTGCCAGCAGTCGCGGGACAGGGAATTCACCCCTCCACTTT	CASSRGTGNSPLHF
TRBV10-2	-	TRBD1	TRBJ2-2	TGCGCCAGCAGAGCTGCGGGACAGGTCGGGGAGCTGTTTTTT	CASRAAGQVGELFF
TRBV2	-	TRBD1	TRBJ1-1	TGTGCCAGCCTGGGACAGGGGGTAGACACTGAAGCTTTCTTT	CASLGQGVDTEAFF
TRBV6-5	-	-	TRBJ1-1	TGTGCCAGCAGTTACCGGGGGTCCGAGGGGACTGAAGCTTTCTTT	CASSYRGSEGTEAFF
TRBV29-1	-	TRBD1	TRBJ2-1	TGCAGCGTTGAAACAGGGGCAGGTGAGCAGTTCTTC	CSVETGAGEQFF
TRBV9	-	-	TRBJ1-2	TGTGCCAGCAGCCAGGGGTCTAACTATGGCTACACCTTC	CASSQGSNYGYTF
TRBV3-1/TRBV3-2	once	-	TRBJ1-2	TGTGCCAGCAGCCACGACCAGGGGCCGTATGGCTACACCTTC	CASSHDQGPYGYTF